This T cell receptor beta chain was identified in a study of blood T cell repertoires in COVID-19. Study context: The origin of the acute and convalescent COVID-19 samples was the United States, Italy and Spain. T cells, B-cell-depleted T cells, or PBMCs supplied cDNA or gDNA.

Original processing notes: Amplifying reference gene primers gave estimates of nucleated cell counts. The table came from immunoSEQ multiplex PCR; TCRdb's copy has only in-frame clones and leaves some out. D and trimming were read from the DNA, whereas the V and J calls and clone size are those reported in that table. The sample consists of 300,000 to 350,000 clones, around nine tenths of them appearing once. The CDR3 sequence is 14 residues long. The germline V and J ends were trimmed by 2 bases and 0 bases, with 8 bases remaining between them. Germline V gene data show CDR1 as GTSNPN and CDR2 as SVGIG (reference sequence).

Sequences were obtained from peripheral blood. The V and J genes are TRBV30 and TRBJ2-4; D is unclear. This receptor was taken from a woman between 18 and 30 years old who had recovered from COVID-19. The CDR3 DNA reads as TGTGCCTGGAGTCCGAACGGAGCCAAAAACATTCAGTACTTC. Encoded protein: CAWSPNGAKNIQYF.